The rows below give T cell receptor beta chains drawn from one sample of a study of CD8 T cells in Susac syndrome. TCRdb analysed the immunoSEQ multiplex PCR reads with MiXCR anew, one entry per CDR3 protein. The sample shows 150,000 to 200,000 distinct CDR3 sequences, 85% to 95% of them seen only once. Sequences were obtained from CD8+ T cells from PBMCs. These receptors all stem from a human donor with multiple sclerosis. CDR3s include the opening cysteine and the closing phenylalanine or tryptophan. D genes are given only for firm matches. Clone size is stated in some rows and not others, as once, few, many or a class when expanded.

TRBV28	NA	TRBD2	TRBJ2-1	TGTGCCAGCATCACCGACGGACTAGCGGGAGCTGAGCAGTTCTTC	CASITDGLAGAEQFF
TRBV5-1	NA	NA	TRBJ1-2	TGCGCCAGCAGCTTGGCGGAGGGGCAAAACTATGGCTACACCTTC	CASSLAEGQNYGYTF
TRBV7-3	NA	TRBD2	TRBJ2-1	TGTGCCAGCAGCAACCTAGCGGGGGCTTCCTACAATGAGCAGTTCTTC	CASSNLAGASYNEQFF
TRBV4-1	NA	NA	TRBJ2-7	TGCGCCAGCAGCCAGGTAACTCAGTCCTACGAGCAGTACTTC	CASSQVTQSYEQYF
TRBV3-1	once	NA	TRBJ2-7	TGTGCCAGCAGCCAAGGAACACCCTACGAGCAGTACTTC	CASSQGTPYEQYF
TRBV29-1	NA	TRBD2	TRBJ2-3	TGCAGCGTCTTACTAGCGGGAAGGGGTGGGACGCAGTATTTT	CSVLLAGRGGTQYF
TRBV28	NA	TRBD1	TRBJ1-2	TGTGCCAGCAGTTTATACTGGACAGGAGGTGGCTACACCTTC	CASSLYWTGGGYTF
TRBV29-1	NA	TRBD2	TRBJ2-3	TGCAGCGTTGAAGGTTTGGGACTAGCGGGGAATACAGATACGCAGTATTTT	CSVEGLGLAGNTDTQYF
TRBV20-1	NA	NA	TRBJ1-2	TGCAGTGCCCAGGACGGGAGTAACTATGGCTACACCTTC	CSAQDGSNYGYTF
TRBV20-1	NA	TRBD2	TRBJ2-7	TGCAGTGCTCAGCGACATTTGATAGCGGGAGGGGAGACCTACGAGCAGTACTTC	CSAQRHLIAGGETYEQYF
TRBV14	once	NA	TRBJ1-5	TGTGCCAGCAGCCAAGCAGGGGCTCATCAGCCCCAGCATTTT	CASSQAGAHQPQHF
TRBV4-1	NA	TRBD1	TRBJ2-3	TGCGCCAGCAGCCAACTTTTTGAGACAGGGACGCGGGATACGCAGTATTTT	CASSQLFETGTRDTQYF
TRBV15	NA	NA	TRBJ2-1	TGTGCCACCAGCAGAGCGGGGACCTCCTACAATGAGCAGTTCTTC	CATSRAGTSYNEQFF
TRBV29-1	NA	NA	TRBJ1-1	TGCAGCGTTGCCCCGCAGGGGCCGAACACTGAAGCTTTCTTT	CSVAPQGPNTEAFF
TRBV7-3	NA	TRBD1	TRBJ2-3	TGTGCCAGCAGCTTAAACTACAGGGGGAAGTCCGATACGCAGTATTTT	CASSLNYRGKSDTQYF
TRBV12-5	few	NA	TRBJ2-3	TGTGCTAGTTCAAGGGGGGGAGATACGCAGTATTTT	CASSRGGDTQYF
TRBV19	NA	NA	TRBJ1-4	TGTGCCAGTAGGGGGTGGGAAAAACTGTTTTTT	CASRGWEKLFF
TRBV28	NA	TRBD2	TRBJ2-2	TGTGCCAGCACCCTCGGGCGGGAGCGGGGCGGGGAGCTGTTTTTT	CASTLGRERGGELFF
TRBV6-5	NA	TRBD2	TRBJ2-7	TGTGCCAGCAGTTATGGGCTAGAGCGGGAGGGGTCCTACGAGCAGTACTTC	CASSYGLEREGSYEQYF
TRBV9	NA	TRBD2	TRBJ2-7	TGTGCCAGCAGCGCCAGCGGGGGGTACGAGCAGTACTTC	CASSASGGYEQYF
TRBV29-1	NA	TRBD1	TRBJ2-7	TGCAGCGTTGGCTTATGGGGACAGGGGACCTACGAGCAGTACTTC	CSVGLWGQGTYEQYF
TRBV7-3	few	NA	TRBJ2-7	TGTGCCAGCAGCCAAGACAGCTCCTACGAGCAGTACTTC	CASSQDSSYEQYF
TRBV7-2	many	NA	TRBJ2-6	TGTGCCAGCAGCTTCAGCAGGTCCTCTGGGGCCAACGTCCTGACTTTC	CASSFSRSSGANVLTF
TRBV20-1	NA	NA	TRBJ1-2	TGCAGTGCTAGAGATTGGGCAGGAGCAGGTGGCTACACCTTC	CSARDWAGAGGYTF
TRBV20-1	NA	TRBD1	TRBJ1-5	TGCAGTGCTAGAGATCCAATGGACCCGAGGGGGCTCCCCCAGCATTTT	CSARDPMDPRGLPQHF
TRBV27	NA	NA	TRBJ2-3	TGTGCCAGCAGTTTCCTAGCTCTGAGCACAGATACGCAGTATTTT	CASSFLALSTDTQYF
TRBV20-1	NA	NA	TRBJ2-6	TGCAGTGCTAGAGATCCCGCAGGGCCCCCCTCTGGGGCCAACGTCCTGACTTTC	CSARDPAGPPSGANVLTF
TRBV7-9	NA	NA	TRBJ2-1	TGTGCCAGCACACCTTCAGGCTTTACTGACTCCTACAATGAGCAGTTCTTC	CASTPSGFTDSYNEQFF
TRBV20-1	NA	NA	TRBJ2-7	TGCAGTGCTAGAGTCGGACAAGAGCAGTACTTC	CSARVGQEQYF
TRBV23-1	NA	TRBD1	TRBJ1-6	TGCGCCAGCAGTCATGAGCCGAAGACAGGGGGCTTTGATAATTCACCCCTCCACTTT	CASSHEPKTGGFDNSPLHF
TRBV5-1	once	TRBD1	TRBJ2-7	TGCGCCAGCAGCTCAGCGGGACAGGGCTACGAGCAGTACTTC	CASSSAGQGYEQYF
TRBV12-3/TRBV12-4	NA	NA	TRBJ2-3	TGTGCCAGCAGTACGGACGGCGCGGATACGCAGTATTTT	CASSTDGADTQYF
TRBV29-1	NA	NA	TRBJ2-1	TGCAGCGTTCCCAGGGGAATTGAGCAGTTCTTC	CSVPRGIEQFF
TRBV5-6	NA	NA	TRBJ1-3	TGTGCCAGCAGCTTGGTGGGCAGGAGCTCTGGAAACACCATATATTTT	CASSLVGRSSGNTIYF
TRBV20-1	NA	NA	TRBJ2-7	TGCAGTGCTAGAGGGCCCAGGGAGGTGGACGAGCAGTACTTC	CSARGPREVDEQYF
TRBV7-8	NA	NA	TRBJ1-1	TGTGCCAGCAGCTTAGCGCGAACACCTAGGACCATGAACACTGAAGCTTTCTTT	CASSLARTPRTMNTEAFF
TRBV30	NA	NA	TRBJ2-7	TGTGCCTGGAAGACTGGGGGCTACGAGCAGTACTTC	CAWKTGGYEQYF
TRBV12-5	NA	NA	TRBJ1-2	TGTGCTAGTGGTCTGACTCCTAACTATGGCTACACCTTC	CASGLTPNYGYTF
TRBV27	NA	NA	TRBJ2-1	TGTGCCAGCAGTTTATCAGGGGGGCATGAGCAGTTCTTC	CASSLSGGHEQFF
TRBV29-1	NA	NA	TRBJ2-1	TGCAGCGCAGTAGGGCTCGTGAGTTTCAATGAGCAGTTCTTC	CSAVGLVSFNEQFF
TRBV12-3/TRBV12-4	NA	NA	TRBJ2-7	TGTGCCAGCAGTTACTCGGTAGACTGGGGCGAGCAGTACTTC	CASSYSVDWGEQYF
TRBV13	NA	TRBD2	TRBJ2-5	TGTGCCAGCAGCTTGTTAGCGGGAGAAGGAGAGACCCAGTACTTC	CASSLLAGEGETQYF
TRBV29-1	NA	NA	TRBJ1-1	TGCAGCGTTGAAAGGGTTGACAGTCCAATGAACACTGAAGCTTTCTTT	CSVERVDSPMNTEAFF
TRBV25-1	NA	NA	TRBJ2-2	TGTGCCAGCAAAGCCCCGGGACTCAAAAACACCGGGGAGCTGTTTTTT	CASKAPGLKNTGELFF
TRBV7-9	NA	NA	TRBJ2-1	TGTGCCAGCCGCCGGGACTCCAACTACAATGAGCAGTTCTTC	CASRRDSNYNEQFF
TRBV20-1	NA	NA	TRBJ1-6	TGCAGTGCCAGGGTGGAGCCTAAAAGCCCCGAGAATAATTCACCCCTCCACTTT	CSARVEPKSPENNSPLHF
TRBV20-1	NA	TRBD1	TRBJ1-1	TGCAGTGCTACGGACAGGGGGAACACTGAAGCTTTCTTT	CSATDRGNTEAFF
TRBV19	once	NA	TRBJ2-3	TGTGCCAGTAACCTAAATGGAGATACGCAGTATTTT	CASNLNGDTQYF
TRBV12-3/TRBV12-4	NA	NA	TRBJ2-7	TGTGCCAGCAGTTTCTCCCTGGCCGAGCAGTACTTC	CASSFSLAEQYF
TRBV12-3/TRBV12-4	NA	TRBD2	TRBJ2-7	TGTGCCAGCAGTCCCCTACGGGAGGGCCTGGGCTACGAGCAGTACTTC	CASSPLREGLGYEQYF
TRBV28	NA	NA	TRBJ2-7	TGTGCCAGCAGTTTATTGGCCCCGGGAACCTACGAGCAGTACTTC	CASSLLAPGTYEQYF
TRBV28	NA	TRBD1	TRBJ2-1	TGTGCCAGCAGAAGGGACAGGGCCTACAATGAGCAGTTCTTC	CASRRDRAYNEQFF